This passage covers 26 T cell receptor beta chains from one sample sequenced in a study of cytomegalovirus exposure and HLA in healthy donors. Profiling relied on immunoSEQ multiplex PCR, and the TCRdb table lists in-frame clones only, not all of them. Of about 130,000 clones in the sample, roughly 89% were seen once. Sequencing was carried out using PBMCs. Source of these receptors: a young woman in good health and CMV-seronegative.

This clone has just a few counts. The chain combines TRBV9 with TRBJ2-7; a possible D gene is TRBD1 (5 bases). The V end was cut by 0 bases, the J end by 2 bases, with 9 bases between. The CDR3 is made up of 14 amino acids. Per the germline V gene, CDR1 is SGDLS and CDR2 is YYNGEE. The CDR3 region has the DNA TGTGCCAGCAGCGTAGATGGGGCCCCCTACGAGCAGTACTTC. It yields the protein CASSVDGAPYEQYF.

The CDR3, as DNA: TGTGCCAGCAGTGAAGGTATGGTCGGGAACACTGAAGCTTTCTTT. Protein sequence: CASSEGMVGNTEAFF. The rearrangement joins TRBV6-1 to TRBJ1-1; D remains unclear. The CDR3 is 15 amino acids. Germline assignment: CDR1 MNHNS and CDR2 SASEGT. Trimming removed 1 base at V and 1 base at J, with 10 bases between.

The rearrangement joins TRBV4-2 to TRBJ2-3; maybe TRBD1 (5 bases). Trimming left V 0 bases short and J 2 bases short, with 9 bases between. CDR3 length equals 15 residues. Per germline, CDR1 LGHNA and CDR2 YNFKEQ. The CDR3 nucleotides read TGTGCCAGCAGCCAAGAAAGGACACTCACAGATACGCAGTATTTT. It codes for CASSQERTLTDTQYF.

This clone was seen only a few times. Other DNA sequences in the sample encode the same CDR3. The chain joins TRBV2 to TRBJ2-1, with 7 bases matching TRBD2. The CDR3 extends over 16 amino acids. Per the germline V gene, CDR1 is SNHLY and CDR2 is FYNNEI. V lost 1 base and J lost 3; bases outside the gene matches: 6. In DNA, the CDR3 is TGTGCCAGCAGTGAAGTACGGCTAGCGGTCTACAATGAGCAGTTCTTC. Translating it yields CASSEVRLAVYNEQFF.

This rearrangement joins TRBV7-9 to TRBJ2-1; TRBD2 might be the D (6 bases). CDR3 size: 14 residues. From germline, CDR1 is SEHNR and CDR2 FQNEAQ (reference sequence). The V end lost 3 bases, the J end lost 2 bases, and 8 bases lay between the germline ends. In DNA form, the CDR3 reads TGTGCCAGCAGCTTGGCTAGCGCCTACAATGAGCAGTTCTTC. Its protein is CASSLASAYNEQFF.

The rearrangement links TRBV5-4 to TRBJ1-1; possible D gene TRBD1, 6 bases. This CDR3 contains 14 residues. Germline CDR1 is SGHNT and CDR2 is YYREEE (reference sequence). Trimming took off 0 bases at V and 7 bases at J, with 13 bases between the two ends. CDR3 residues: CASSLEGQLNEAFF. For the CDR3, the DNA is TGTGCCAGCAGCTTGGAAGGACAGTTGAATGAAGCTTTCTTT.

The chain couples TRBV5-6 to TRBJ1-2, with a possible D match to TRBD1 (6 bases). V was shortened by 6 bases and J by 2 bases, with 17 bases between the two germline ends. CDR1 and CDR2 (germline): SGHDT, YYEEEE. The CDR3 length is 15 residues. The CDR3 here is CASNLRQVWNYGYTF. The CDR3 DNA is TGTGCCAGCAACTTAAGACAGGTTTGGAACTATGGCTACACCTTC.

The V and J genes are TRBV25-1 and TRBJ2-7, with 9 bases fitting TRBD1. The V and J ends lost 6 bases and 9 bases, in that order; junction bases with no gene match: 15. Germline CDR1 is MGHDK and CDR2 is SYGVNS. The CDR3 sequence is 15 residues long. CDR3 nucleotide sequence: TGTGCCAGCAGAGAAAGGACAGGGGCTGTCCCCGGGCAGTACTTC. It specifies CASRERTGAVPGQYF.

The chain uses TRBV6-6 and TRBJ1-4; 8 positions agree with TRBD1. V gave up 5 bases and J gave up 7 bases; unmatched junction bases: 6. The CDR3 contains 14 residues. Germline V gene lookup returns CDR1 MNHNY and CDR2 SVGAGI (reference sequence). The CDR3 sequence: CASSDGQGGEKLFF. The CDR3 DNA reads as TGTGCCAGCAGTGACGGACAGGGCGGTGAAAAACTGTTTTTT.

Written as DNA, the CDR3 is TGTGCCATCAGTGAGTCGAGTGGGAACACTGAAGCTTTCTTT. Protein sequence: CAISESSGNTEAFF. The chain uses TRBV10-3 and TRBJ1-1; D gene unclear. Trimming cost V 0 bases and J 1 base, with 6 bases left between them. CDR3 length: 14 amino acids. Germline CDR1 and CDR2: ENHRY and SYGVKD.

This clone came up once. The rearrangement links TRBV28 to TRBJ2-7, with TRBD1 matching over 7 bases. The CDR3 has 14 residues. V shed 5 bases, J shed 6 bases, and the junction held 10 bases outside the gene matches. The germline V gene has CDR1 MDHEN and CDR2 SYDVKM. The CDR3 nucleotides read TGTGCCAGCAGTGCACTCTTGACAGGGTTCGAGCAGTACGTC. This encodes CASSALLTGFEQYV.

Here the CDR3 reads CASSFPGSGGYTF. CDR3 bases: TGTGCCAGCAGCTTTCCGGGGTCAGGTGGCTACACCTTC. The V gene is TRBV7-2, the J gene TRBJ1-2; the D is unclear. Germline CDR1 and CDR2: SGHTA and FQGNSA. This CDR3 region has 13 residues. Trimming removed 3 bases at V and 7 bases at J, with 12 bases between.

V gene TRBV7-9 combines with J gene TRBJ2-3; TRBD1 matches at 8 bases. CDR3 size: 19 residues. After removal of 3 bases from V and 0 bases from J, the junction contained 14 bases not matched to a gene. Germline V CDR1 and CDR2: SEHNR, FQNEAQ (reference sequence). CDR3 nucleotide sequence: TGTGCCAGCAGCTTGGGCAGGGGGCACAACCTTCCTAGCACAGATACGCAGTATTTT. This sequence encodes CASSLGRGHNLPSTDTQYF.

The table lists this clone with a count of one. J is TRBJ1-2 and V is TRBV23-1; 7 bases map to TRBD1. TRBV23-1 is placed among ORFs of uncertain function. V lost 2 bases, J lost 8 bases, and 14 bases stayed unmatched. The CDR3 sequence is 16 residues long. This CDR3 is CASSQPRGQTPRGYTF. For the CDR3, the DNA is TGCGCCAGCAGTCAACCACGGGGACAGACACCTAGGGGCTACACCTTC.

The chain is built from TRBV4-3 and TRBJ2-7; TRBD1 agrees at 10 bases. Looked up from germline, CDR1 is LGHNA and CDR2 is YSLEER. The CDR3 has 17 amino acids. J gave up 2 bases and V 4 bases, and 11 bases lay outside the gene matches. CDR3 amino acids: CASSREIRDRGTYEQYF. The DNA of the CDR3 is TGCGCCAGCAGCCGAGAAATACGGGACAGGGGTACCTACGAGCAGTACTTC.

The gene calls are TRBV28 and TRBJ2-3, with D possibly TRBD2 on 5 matching bases. V was shortened by 2 bases and J by 1 base, with 13 bases between the two germline ends. Germline V gene lookup returns CDR1 MDHEN and CDR2 SYDVKM. CDR3 size: 16 residues. The DNA for the CDR3 is TGTGCCAGCAGTTTAGGACTTGGCTCGCGCACAGATACGCAGTATTTT. Amino acids: CASSLGLGSRTDTQYF.

V and J are TRBV7-2 and TRBJ2-5; possibly TRBD1 for D (5 bases). The germline V gene has CDR1 SGHTA and CDR2 FQGNSA. The CDR3 is 14 amino acids. V dropped 2 bases and J dropped 2 bases, with 9 bases sitting between them. In DNA form, the CDR3 reads TGTGCCAGCAGCTTATTCAGGGCACAAGAGACCCAGTACTTC. The encoded protein is CASSLFRAQETQYF. The full variable domain, rest sourced from reference TRBV7-2 and TRBJ2-5, is GAGVSQSPSNKVTEKGKDVELRCDPISGHTALYWYRQSLGQGLEFLIYFQGNSAPDKSGLPSDRFSAERTGGSVSTLTIQRTQQEDSAVYLCASSLFRAQETQYFGPGTRLLVL.

The V gene is TRBV28, the J gene TRBJ1-1; the match to TRBD1 covers 8 bases. Germline lookup yields CDR1 MDHEN and CDR2 SYDVKM. Trimming at V came to 11 bases and at J to 2 bases, leaving 4 bases not matched to a gene. CDR3 length: 12 amino acids. Here the CDR3 reads CAAGQDNTEAFF. CDR3 sequence (DNA): TGTGCCGCGGGACAGGATAACACTGAAGCTTTCTTT.

The V gene is TRBV7-9, the J gene TRBJ1-1; D possibly corresponds to TRBD1 (6 bases). The CDR3 length is 13 residues. Trimming took off 5 bases at V and 8 bases at J, with 15 bases between the two ends. Germline CDR1 SEHNR, CDR2 FQNEAQ (reference sequence). The CDR3 reads CASSPLSGHEAFF. CDR3 coding DNA: TGTGCCAGCAGCCCACTTTCGGGACACGAAGCTTTCTTT.

CDR3 coding DNA: TGTGCCAGCAGCGCTTTCGCTGGGGACACAGGACTAGCGGGAGGTTCCTACGAGCAGTACTTC. This sequence encodes CASSAFAGDTGLAGGSYEQYF. This chain uses TRBV9 with TRBJ2-7, with TRBD2 matching 14 bases. V was clipped by 3 bases and J by 1 base; unmatched bases: 18. The germline CDR1 and CDR2 sequences are SGDLS and YYNGEE. This CDR3 has 21 amino acids.

The chain employs TRBV6-5 and TRBJ1-5; 7 bases fit TRBD1. This CDR3 contains 13 residues. The J segment lost 9 bases and the V segment lost 5 bases, leaving 7 bases of the junction unmatched. Germline loops: CDR1 MNHEY, CDR2 SVGAGI. The CDR3 coding sequence is TGTGCCAGCAGTCGCGACAGGGCCGGGCCCCAGCATTTT. Its translation is CASSRDRAGPQHF.

The DNA of the CDR3 is TGTGCCAGTAGTATACCGGACAAAGTCTACGAGCAGTACTTC. It is translated as CASSIPDKVYEQYF. The chain links TRBV19 to TRBJ2-7, with D tentatively TRBD1 (5 bases). The germline V gene has CDR1 LNHDA and CDR2 SQIVND (reference sequence). The CDR3 extends over 14 amino acids. V dropped 2 bases and J dropped 3 bases, with 11 bases sitting between them.

The chain recombines TRBV15 with TRBJ2-7; TRBD1 matches at 9 bases. Trimming cost V 0 bases and J 6 bases; bases outside gene matches: 0. Germline CDR1 reads LNHNV; CDR2 reads YYDKDF (reference sequence). CDR3 size: 13 residues. The CDR3 sequence: CATSRETGGEQYF. The DNA for the CDR3 is TGTGCCACCAGCAGAGAGACAGGGGGCGAGCAGTACTTC.

V usage is TRBV28 and J usage is TRBJ2-7, with a possible D match to TRBD1 (5 bases). CDR1 is MDHEN, CDR2 SYDVKM, per germline. V lost 1 base, J lost 4 bases, and 23 bases lay in between. This CDR3 has 18 amino acids. The CDR3 protein is CASSLYPHRLSVGYEQYF. CDR3 coding DNA: TGTGCCAGCAGTTTATATCCCCACAGGCTAAGCGTAGGGTACGAGCAGTACTTC.

The genes are TRBV6-1 and TRBJ2-5; 8 bases agree with TRBD1. V shed 6 bases and J 5 bases; nucleotides not matched to a gene: 11. This CDR3 is built from 15 residues. Germline lookup yields CDR1 MNHNS and CDR2 SASEGT. The CDR3 reads CASRATGTGGETQYF. CDR3 in DNA: TGTGCCAGCAGAGCTACCGGGACAGGTGGGGAGACCCAGTACTTC.

The V gene is TRBV6-1, the J gene TRBJ2-7, with 8 nucleotides matching TRBD1. V dropped 2 bases and J dropped 2; count of bases not matched to a gene: 5. This CDR3 has 15 amino acids. CDR1 is MNHNS, CDR2 SASEGT, per germline. This CDR3 is CASSELSGGPYEQYF. CDR3 bases: TGTGCCAGCAGTGAACTTTCAGGGGGCCCCTACGAGCAGTACTTC.